Listed below are T cell receptor beta chains from one sample, sequenced in a study of ipilimumab plus nivolumab after autologous stem cell transplantation. Data came from immunoSEQ multiplex PCR; TCRdb stores just in-frame clones and leaves some out. The profile shows 43,000 or so clones, around nine tenths of them singletons. The sequencing used PBMCs, collected in a trial of ipilimumab plus nivolumab as post-transplant consolidation. These receptor sequences come from a male donor with multiple myeloma. Each CDR3 is given with its conserved first and last residue. D genes are given only for firm matches. The size field is filled for only some rows; it gives once, few, many or a size class.

d_gene	v_gene	abundance	j_gene	CDR3aa	CDR3nt
-	TRBV19	-	TRBJ1-1	CASSIVGHMNTEAFF	TGTGCCAGTAGTATAGTGGGACATATGAACACTGAAGCTTTCTTT
TRBD1	TRBV19	once	TRBJ2-6	CASRSGQGAGGANVLTF	TGTGCCTCCCGGTCGGGACAGGGGGCAGGAGGGGCCAACGTCCTGACTTTC
-	TRBV5-1	-	TRBJ1-1	CASSSGPYTEAFF	TGCGCCAGCAGCTCCGGGCCCTACACTGAAGCTTTCTTT
-	TRBV19	once	TRBJ2-6	CASSPLLKASGANVLTF	TGTGCCAGTAGCCCTCTTCTAAAGGCTTCTGGGGCCAACGTCCTGACTTTC
-	TRBV20-1	-	TRBJ1-2	CSGLEYGGYTF	TGCAGTGGCCTGGAATACGGGGGCTACACCTTC
-	TRBV7-9	-	TRBJ2-7	CASSFIPNSYEQYF	TGTGCCAGCAGCTTTATCCCTAACTCCTACGAGCAGTACTTC
-	TRBV4-3	-	TRBJ1-2	CASSQEQGGSYGYTF	TGCGCCAGCAGCCAGGAACAGGGCGGGAGCTATGGCTACACCTTC
-	TRBV4-3	-	TRBJ1-4	CASSQDSTGLRVNEKLFF	TGCGCCAGCAGCCAAGATTCTACAGGGCTAAGGGTTAATGAAAAACTGTTTTTT
-	TRBV7-2	-	TRBJ2-5	CASSLAGGQNQETQYF	TGTGCCAGCAGCTTAGCGGGGGGACAGAACCAAGAGACCCAGTACTTC
-	TRBV7-9	-	TRBJ1-4	CASSRIQGNEKLFF	TGTGCCAGCAGCCGAATTCAGGGGAATGAAAAACTGTTTTTT
-	TRBV29-1	-	TRBJ1-5	CSVDAGSNQPQHF	TGCAGCGTTGATGCAGGGAGCAATCAGCCCCAGCATTTT
TRBD1	TRBV29-1	-	TRBJ2-1	CSGGQGTYNEQFF	TGCAGCGGAGGACAGGGGACCTACAATGAGCAGTTCTTC
-	TRBV14	-	TRBJ2-7	CASSPQAYEQYF	TGTGCCAGCAGCCCCCAGGCCTACGAGCAGTACTTC
-	TRBV19	-	TRBJ1-5	CASSPDKARGQPQHF	TGTGCCAGTAGTCCTGACAAGGCTAGAGGTCAGCCCCAGCATTTT
-	TRBV6-5	-	TRBJ1-5	CASSLGARDQPQHF	TGTGCCAGCAGCCTGGGAGCAAGGGATCAGCCCCAGCATTTT
TRBD1	TRBV6-6	-	TRBJ2-3	CASSYGQGAGADTQYF	TGTGCCAGCAGTTACGGACAGGGGGCTGGGGCAGATACGCAGTATTTT
-	TRBV28	few	TRBJ1-2	CASSSPRDYTF	TGTGCCAGCAGTTCACCCAGAGACTACACCTTC
-	TRBV9	-	TRBJ2-5	CASSASSGRSKETQYF	TGTGCCAGCAGCGCTTCAAGCGGCCGAAGTAAAGAGACCCAGTACTTC
TRBD2	TRBV7-9	-	TRBJ2-1	CASSLASGLVFYNEQFF	TGTGCCAGCAGCTTAGCGTCGGGACTAGTCTTCTACAATGAGCAGTTCTTC
-	TRBV18	-	TRBJ1-5	CASSPDRNHQPQHF	TGTGCCAGCTCACCAGACAGAAACCATCAGCCCCAGCATTTT
TRBD1	TRBV5-5	-	TRBJ2-7	CASSPSGTGPYEQYF	TGTGCCAGCAGCCCGTCCGGGACAGGGCCCTACGAGCAGTACTTC
-	TRBV18	-	TRBJ2-1	CASSPLGALQSSYNEQFF	TGTGCCAGCTCACCACTAGGGGCGCTTCAGAGCTCCTACAATGAGCAGTTCTTC
TRBD2	TRBV7-9	-	TRBJ2-3	CASSSPTSGGGADTQYF	TGTGCCAGCAGCTCCCCGACTAGCGGGGGTGGGGCAGATACGCAGTATTTT
-	TRBV18	-	TRBJ1-1	CASSPSENTEAFF	TGTGCCAGCTCACCGAGTGAGAACACTGAAGCTTTCTTT
-	TRBV5-1	-	TRBJ2-7	CASSSITDSYEQYF	TGCGCCAGCAGTTCGATAACTGACTCCTACGAGCAGTACTTC
TRBD2	TRBV7-3	-	TRBJ2-7	CASSLGTSGARQYF	TGTGCCAGCAGTTTAGGGACTAGCGGCGCAAGGCAGTACTTC
TRBD1	TRBV27	-	TRBJ1-2	CASSPTGFYGYTF	TGTGCCAGCAGCCCGACAGGGTTCTATGGCTACACCTTC
-	TRBV5-4	-	TRBJ1-1	CASSLNQGSNTEAFF	TGTGCCAGCAGCTTGAACCAGGGGTCAAACACTGAAGCTTTCTTT
TRBD1	TRBV19	-	TRBJ2-7	CASSTWGRGRAEQYF	TGTGCCAGTAGTACCTGGGGCAGGGGGCGGGCCGAGCAGTACTTC
-	TRBV4-2	few	TRBJ1-2	CASSQSRQRGDYGYTF	TGTGCCAGCAGCCAATCCCGACAGCGGGGTGACTATGGCTACACCTTC
-	TRBV7-3	-	TRBJ1-1	CASSSNQGTEAFF	TGTGCCAGCAGCTCCAACCAAGGCACTGAAGCTTTCTTT
-	TRBV5-1	once	TRBJ1-2	CASSPSPEGSYGYTF	TGCGCCAGCAGCCCTAGCCCAGAAGGCAGCTATGGCTACACCTTC
-	TRBV5-6	-	TRBJ1-2	CASSPGTETNYGYTF	TGTGCCAGCAGCCCCGGGACGGAAACTAACTATGGCTACACCTTC
-	TRBV6-6	-	TRBJ1-3	CASSLVGGEGNTIYF	TGTGCCAGCAGCCTTGTGGGGGGGGAAGGAAACACCATATATTTT
-	TRBV2	-	TRBJ1-4	CASSERHPGTNEKLFF	TGTGCCAGCAGTGAAAGGCACCCTGGGACTAATGAAAAACTGTTTTTT
-	TRBV18	-	TRBJ1-4	CASSPSLPGTGEKLFF	TGTGCCAGCTCCCCATCTCTGCCAGGGACGGGTGAAAAACTGTTTTTT
-	TRBV7-2	-	TRBJ1-1	CASRGSGPEAFF	TGTGCCAGCAGAGGTTCAGGCCCCGAAGCTTTCTTT
-	TRBV5-4	once	TRBJ2-5	CASSPETQYF	TGTGCCAGCAGCCCCGAGACCCAGTACTTC
-	TRBV7-2	-	TRBJ1-2	CASSLGGDTYGYTF	TGTGCCAGCAGTTTAGGGGGGGACACCTATGGCTACACCTTC
-	TRBV2	-	TRBJ1-1	CASIRDRMNTEAFF	TGTGCCAGCATTCGAGACAGAATGAACACTGAAGCTTTCTTT
TRBD1	TRBV14	-	TRBJ1-2	CASSPGQGYGYTF	TGTGCCAGCAGCCCGGGACAGGGCTATGGCTACACCTTC
TRBD1	TRBV6-5	-	TRBJ1-2	CASSPTQGSYGYTF	TGTGCCAGCAGTCCGACACAGGGGAGCTATGGCTACACCTTC
TRBD2	TRBV10-3	-	TRBJ2-5	CAISESAREGETQYF	TGTGCCATCAGTGAGTCGGCCAGGGAGGGAGAGACCCAGTACTTC
-	TRBV6-6	-	TRBJ2-3	CASSYGQGREDTQYF	TGTGCCAGCAGTTATGGACAAGGAAGGGAAGATACGCAGTATTTT
-	TRBV10-3	few	TRBJ1-3	CAMVGSGNTIYF	TGTGCCATGGTGGGCTCTGGAAACACCATATATTTT
-	TRBV18	-	TRBJ1-4	CASSHPAASTNEKLFF	TGTGCCAGCTCACACCCCGCAGCGTCAACTAATGAAAAACTGTTTTTT
-	TRBV5-1	-	TRBJ2-3	CASKGSPGVADTQYF	TGCGCCAGCAAGGGATCGCCGGGGGTGGCAGATACGCAGTATTTT
-	TRBV30	-	TRBJ2-7	CAWSAQVGREQYF	TGTGCCTGGAGTGCACAGGTCGGGCGGGAGCAGTACTTC
-	TRBV6-1	-	TRBJ2-5	CASSEWLEETQYF	TGTGCCAGCAGTGAATGGCTTGAAGAGACCCAGTACTTC
-	TRBV5-1	-	TRBJ1-4	CASSYGGAKEKLFF	TGCGCCAGCAGCTACGGGGGCGCGAAAGAAAAACTGTTTTTT
-	TRBV20-1	-	TRBJ2-3	CSAVKGGTQYF	TGCAGTGCTGTCAAAGGCGGTACGCAGTATTTT
-	TRBV5-1	-	TRBJ2-5	CASSPRPRETQYF	TGCGCCAGCAGCCCTAGACCCCGGGAGACCCAGTACTTC
TRBD1	TRBV18	few	TRBJ1-2	CASSPPTGQENYGYTF	TGTGCCAGCTCACCACCGACGGGACAGGAGAACTATGGCTACACCTTC
-	TRBV5-1	-	TRBJ1-1	CASSFTGQIYTEAFF	TGCGCCAGCAGCTTTACAGGACAGATTTACACTGAAGCTTTCTTT
-	TRBV25-1	-	TRBJ2-2	CASRFPGPRGGELFF	TGTGCCAGCAGATTTCCGGGACCCCGGGGCGGGGAGCTGTTTTTT